This T cell receptor beta chain was sequenced in a study of B cell selection in AIRE deficiency (dated by TCRdb to the late 2010s). About the study as a whole: Researchers compared the TCRbeta repertoires of sorted blood CD4+ conventional T cells and regulatory T cells from AIRE-deficient patients with the corresponding repertoires from healthy controls. The TCR-sequenced cohort comprised about five AIRE-deficient APECED patients and about five healthy control donors. Beyond this particular receptor, the publication reports: Around 30% of Treg TCRbeta sequences shared among healthy donors appeared in patient Tconv cells, suggesting diversion of Treg-biased clones into the Tconv compartment. In AIRE-deficient patients, Tconv and Treg cells had TCRBV gene usage, CDR3 length and TCR diversity comparable to those in healthy donors. Only TCRbeta chains were sequenced; 36.6% of shared healthy-donor Treg sequences also occurred in healthy Tconv, possibly because of differing TCRalpha chains. Among several thousand shared Treg TCRbeta sequences, 25% to 40% were shared exclusively by healthy donors and around 9% exclusively by patients, which suggests that Treg selection is less efficient in the absence of AIRE. Shared Treg sequences had shorter CDR3s, which reflects a bias toward rearrangements containing few non-templated nucleotide insertions.

The immunoSEQ platform was used to sequence the TCRbeta chain. The original pipeline was this. Roughly 110,000 distinct in-frame TCRbeta sequences from patients and 130,000 to 150,000 from healthy donors were obtained from pooled conventional T cell repertoires. Treg TCRbeta sequences found in two or more individuals were classed as public, and these public Treg TCRbeta sequences were then looked for in Tconv repertoires. Differences between groups were assessed by Mann-Whitney U tests with Bonferroni-Dunn correction in GraphPad Prism 7.03. Drawn from immuneACCESS, this table holds only the in-frame rearrangements with V and J called that TCRdb kept. Clones are partly lost; checked studies trace under half to an unresolved V gene and leave the rest unexplained. V, J and clone size reflect that table, while D and trimming were determined from the DNA. The sample contains roughly 23,000 clones, 90% to 97% of them found a single time. Jointly, the top ten make up about 0.17% of the sample.

Relative to germline, V is 3 bases shorter and J is 10 bases shorter, with 24 bases between their ends. The CDR3 goes from the cysteine to the phenylalanine over 16 residues. Of the read, only the CDR3 DNA is kept; its 48 bases are in frame from base 1. Reading the germline V gene (reference sequence) gives CDR1 MNHEY and CDR2 SMNVEV. About this clone itself: The antigen it binds to is not known. The record has no base qualities; no much larger clone is one base away.

Conventional CD4 T cells were sorted as cells that were CD4+CD127+. Control samples came from healthy donors unrelated to the patients. A FACSAria flow cytometer was used to sort the Tconv and Treg cells intended for TCRbeta sequencing. The sorted cells were collected in 5-ml round-bottom polystyrene tubes, and the dry cell pellets were frozen at -80 degrees C prior to sequencing. This receptor was identified in a human donor in good health. In this chain, TRBV27 is recombined with TRBJ1-1; possibly the D gene is TRBD1, per 5 matching bases. Sequenced input: CD4+CD127+ conventional T cells sorted from PBMCs. The base sequence is TGTGCCAGCAGTTTGCGAGGGACCTACGCCTCCCTGTTAGCTTTCTTT. It encodes CASSLRGTYASLLAFF.